This T cell receptor beta chain was sequenced in a study of blood T cells in healthy people across ages. Turning to the study itself: In model experiments, template switching was able to capture about one barcoded beta molecule for every two T cells that were present. Study-level results: With age, beta diversity per million T cells declined roughly linearly, significantly by 30 to 40.

Using a J-beta primer mix together with a sample-barcoded 5' primer, a second PCR was run for about 6 to 12 cycles. MiXCR was run by TCRdb on the 5' RACE reads, yielding one entry per CDR3 protein. Altogether around 2 million distinct CDR3 sequences are present, about two fifths being singletons, with the ten largest covering under 30%. Losses at the gene ends were 0 bases for V and 4 bases for J; bases not matched to a gene: 8. The CDR3 loop spans 16 amino acids. From germline, CDR1 is MNHNY and CDR2 SVGAGI (reference sequence). Remarks on this clonotype: Its matching antigen is unknown.

Total RNA, at least 5.5 micrograms per sample, came from PBMCs. The chain combines TRBV6-6 with TRBJ2-7; 8 bases are a match to TRBD1. Sequenced input: blood. The clonotype comes from a human donor in good health. The CDR3 spells CASSYSPPQGAYEQYF. The CDR3 DNA reads TGTGCCAGCAGTTACTCGCCACCGCAGGGGGCGTACGAGCAGTACTTC.